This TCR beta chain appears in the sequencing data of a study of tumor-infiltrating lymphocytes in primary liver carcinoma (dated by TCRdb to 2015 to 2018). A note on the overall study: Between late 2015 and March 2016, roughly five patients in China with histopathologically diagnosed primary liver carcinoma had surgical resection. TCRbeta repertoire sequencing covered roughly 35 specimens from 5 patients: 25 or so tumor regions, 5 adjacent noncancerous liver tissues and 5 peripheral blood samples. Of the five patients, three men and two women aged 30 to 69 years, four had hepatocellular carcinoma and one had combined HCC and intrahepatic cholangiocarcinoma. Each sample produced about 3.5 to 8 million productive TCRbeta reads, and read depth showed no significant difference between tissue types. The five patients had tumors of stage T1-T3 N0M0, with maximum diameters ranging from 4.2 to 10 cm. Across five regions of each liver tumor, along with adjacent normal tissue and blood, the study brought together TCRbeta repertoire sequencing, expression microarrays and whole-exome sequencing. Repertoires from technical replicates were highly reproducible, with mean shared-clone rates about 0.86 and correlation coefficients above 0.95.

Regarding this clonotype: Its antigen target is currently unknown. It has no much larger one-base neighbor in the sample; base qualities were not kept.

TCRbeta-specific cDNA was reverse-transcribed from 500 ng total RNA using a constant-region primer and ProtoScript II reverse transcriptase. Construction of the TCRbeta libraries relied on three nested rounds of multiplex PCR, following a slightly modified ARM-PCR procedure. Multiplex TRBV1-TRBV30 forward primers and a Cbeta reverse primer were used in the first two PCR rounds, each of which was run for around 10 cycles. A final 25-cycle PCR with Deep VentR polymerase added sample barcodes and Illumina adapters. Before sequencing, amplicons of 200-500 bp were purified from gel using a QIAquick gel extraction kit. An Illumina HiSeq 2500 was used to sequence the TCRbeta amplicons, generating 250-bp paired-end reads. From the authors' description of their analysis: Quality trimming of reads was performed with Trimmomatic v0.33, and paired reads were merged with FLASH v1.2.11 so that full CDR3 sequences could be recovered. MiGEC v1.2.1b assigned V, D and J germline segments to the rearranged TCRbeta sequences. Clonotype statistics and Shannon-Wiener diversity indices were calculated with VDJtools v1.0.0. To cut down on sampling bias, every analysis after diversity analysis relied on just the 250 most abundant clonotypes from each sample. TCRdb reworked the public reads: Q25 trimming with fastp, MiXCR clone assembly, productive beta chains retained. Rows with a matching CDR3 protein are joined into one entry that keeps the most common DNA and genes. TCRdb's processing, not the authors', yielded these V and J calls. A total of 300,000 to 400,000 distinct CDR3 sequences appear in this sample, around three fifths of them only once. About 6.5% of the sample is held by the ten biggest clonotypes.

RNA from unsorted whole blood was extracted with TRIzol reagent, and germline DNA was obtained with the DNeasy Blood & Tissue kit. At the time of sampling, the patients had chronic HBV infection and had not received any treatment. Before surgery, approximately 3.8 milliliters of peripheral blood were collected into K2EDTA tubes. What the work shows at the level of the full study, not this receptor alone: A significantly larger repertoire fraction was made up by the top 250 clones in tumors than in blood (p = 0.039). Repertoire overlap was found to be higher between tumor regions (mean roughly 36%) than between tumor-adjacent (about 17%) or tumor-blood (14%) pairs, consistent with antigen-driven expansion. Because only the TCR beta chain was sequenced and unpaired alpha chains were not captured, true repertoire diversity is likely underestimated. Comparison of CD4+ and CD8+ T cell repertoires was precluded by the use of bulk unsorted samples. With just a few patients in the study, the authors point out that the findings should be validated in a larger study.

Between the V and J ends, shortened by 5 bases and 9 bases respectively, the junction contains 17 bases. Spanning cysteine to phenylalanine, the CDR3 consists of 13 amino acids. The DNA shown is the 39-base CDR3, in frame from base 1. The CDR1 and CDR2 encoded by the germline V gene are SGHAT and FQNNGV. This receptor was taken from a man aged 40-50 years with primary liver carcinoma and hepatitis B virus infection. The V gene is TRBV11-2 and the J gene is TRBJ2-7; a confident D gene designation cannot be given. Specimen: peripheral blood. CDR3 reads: CASSPPESAGQYF. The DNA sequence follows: TGTGCCAGCAGCCCGCCGGAGTCGGCTGGGCAGTACTTC.